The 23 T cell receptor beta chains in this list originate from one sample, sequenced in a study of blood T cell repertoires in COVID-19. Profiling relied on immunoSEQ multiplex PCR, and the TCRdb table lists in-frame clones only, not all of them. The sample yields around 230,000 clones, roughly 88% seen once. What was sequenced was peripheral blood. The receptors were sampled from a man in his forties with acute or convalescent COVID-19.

The CDR3 DNA reads TGTGCCAGCAGTGACGAAGCGCATTCCTACAATGAGCAGTTCTTC. Protein product: CASSDEAHSYNEQFF. The rearrangement joins TRBV6-1 to TRBJ2-1; D is unclear. V was trimmed by 3 bases and J by 1 base, leaving 10 bases between them. The CDR3 runs 15 residues. Germline V lookup: CDR1 MNHNS, CDR2 SASEGT.

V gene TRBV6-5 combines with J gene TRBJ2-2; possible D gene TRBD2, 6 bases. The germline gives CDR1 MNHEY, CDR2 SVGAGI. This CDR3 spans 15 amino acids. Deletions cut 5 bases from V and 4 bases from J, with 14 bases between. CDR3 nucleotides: TGTGCCAGCAGTCTTACGGGGGTCCCCACCGGGGAGCTGTTTTTT. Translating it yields CASSLTGVPTGELFF.

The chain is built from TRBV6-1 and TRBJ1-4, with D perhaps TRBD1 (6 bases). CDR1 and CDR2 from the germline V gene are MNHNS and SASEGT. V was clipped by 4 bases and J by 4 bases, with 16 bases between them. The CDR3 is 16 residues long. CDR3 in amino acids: CASSGGRPDYNEKLFF. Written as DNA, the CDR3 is TGTGCCAGCAGTGGGGGGCGGCCGGATTATAATGAAAAACTGTTTTTT.

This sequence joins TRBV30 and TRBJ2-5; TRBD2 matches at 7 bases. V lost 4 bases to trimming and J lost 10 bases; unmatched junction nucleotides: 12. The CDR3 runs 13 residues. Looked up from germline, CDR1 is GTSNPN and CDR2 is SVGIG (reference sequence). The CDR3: CAWTNGGSGNQYF. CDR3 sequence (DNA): TGTGCCTGGACAAACGGGGGGAGTGGGAACCAGTACTTC.

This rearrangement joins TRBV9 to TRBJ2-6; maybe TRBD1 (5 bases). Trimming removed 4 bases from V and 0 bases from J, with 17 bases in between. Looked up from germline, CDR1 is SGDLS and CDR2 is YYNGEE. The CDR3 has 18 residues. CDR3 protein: CASSLRVGVFSGANVLTF. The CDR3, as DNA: TGTGCCAGCAGCCTCCGGGTAGGGGTGTTCTCTGGGGCCAACGTCCTGACTTTC. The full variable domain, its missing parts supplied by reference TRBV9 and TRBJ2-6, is DSGVTQTPKHLITATGQRVTLRCSPRSGDLSVYWYQQSLDQGLQFLIQYYNGEERAKGNILERFSAQQFPDLHSELNLSSLELGDSALYFCASSLRVGVFSGANVLTFGAGSRLTVL.

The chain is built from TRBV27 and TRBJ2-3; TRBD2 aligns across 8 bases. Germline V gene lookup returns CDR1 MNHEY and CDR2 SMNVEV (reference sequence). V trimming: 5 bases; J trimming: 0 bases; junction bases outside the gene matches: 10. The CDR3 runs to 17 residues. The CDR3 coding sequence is TGTGCCAGCAGTCGGCTAGCGGGTACCGCGAGCACAGATACGCAGTATTTT. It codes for CASSRLAGTASTDTQYF.

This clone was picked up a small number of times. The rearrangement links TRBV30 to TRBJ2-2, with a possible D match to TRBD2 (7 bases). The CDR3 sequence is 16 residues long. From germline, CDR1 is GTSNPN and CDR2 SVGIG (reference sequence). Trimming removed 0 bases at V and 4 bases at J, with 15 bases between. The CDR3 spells CAWSVWGRGVTGELFF. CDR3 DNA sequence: TGTGCCTGGAGTGTCTGGGGGAGGGGGGTCACCGGGGAGCTGTTTTTT.

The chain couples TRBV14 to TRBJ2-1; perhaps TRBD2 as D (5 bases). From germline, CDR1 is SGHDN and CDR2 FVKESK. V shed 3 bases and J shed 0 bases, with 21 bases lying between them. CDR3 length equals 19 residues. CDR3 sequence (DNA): TGTGCCAGCAGCCATTTCGGTAGATCTGGGGAGAGCTCCTACAATGAGCAGTTCTTC. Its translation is CASSHFGRSGESSYNEQFF. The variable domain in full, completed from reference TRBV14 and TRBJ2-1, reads EAGVTQFPSHSVIEKGQTVTLRCDPISGHDNLYWYRRVMGKEIKFLLHFVKESKQDESGMPNNRFLAERTGGTYSTLKVQPAELEDSGVYFCASSHFGRSGESSYNEQFFGPGTRLTVL.

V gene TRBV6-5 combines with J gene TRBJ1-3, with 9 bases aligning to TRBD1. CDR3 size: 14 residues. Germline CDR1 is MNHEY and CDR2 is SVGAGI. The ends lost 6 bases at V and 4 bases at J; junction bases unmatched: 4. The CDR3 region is CASSGDRAGNTIYF. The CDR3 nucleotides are TGTGCCAGCAGCGGGGACAGGGCCGGAAACACCATATATTTT.

CDR3 sequence: CASSRRQAERYTF. CDR3 nucleotide sequence: TGTGCCAGCAGCCGGAGACAGGCAGAGCGCTACACCTTC. The chain uses TRBV3-1 (or the pseudogene TRBV3-2) and TRBJ1-2, with a possible D match to TRBD1 (6 bases). Germline V lookup: CDR1 LGHDT, CDR2 YNNKEL (reference sequence). This CDR3 spans 13 amino acids. Trimming removed 4 bases from V and 9 bases from J, with 15 bases in between.

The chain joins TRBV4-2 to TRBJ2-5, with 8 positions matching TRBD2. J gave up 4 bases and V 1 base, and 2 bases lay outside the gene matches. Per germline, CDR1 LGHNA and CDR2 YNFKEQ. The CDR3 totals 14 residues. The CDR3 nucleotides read TGTGCCAGCAGCCAAGGTCTAGCGGGAGAGACCCAGTACTTC. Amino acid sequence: CASSQGLAGETQYF.

The CDR3 protein is CASSLYGSTGELFF. Written as DNA, the CDR3 is TGTGCCAGCAGTTTGTACGGGAGCACCGGGGAGCTGTTTTTT. The rearrangement joins TRBV3-1 (or the pseudogene TRBV3-2) to TRBJ2-2, with D possibly matching TRBD2 (6 bases). Germline V gives CDR1 LGHDT, CDR2 YNNKEL (reference sequence). The CDR3 runs 14 residues. Trimming left V 6 bases short and J 4 bases short, with 12 bases between.

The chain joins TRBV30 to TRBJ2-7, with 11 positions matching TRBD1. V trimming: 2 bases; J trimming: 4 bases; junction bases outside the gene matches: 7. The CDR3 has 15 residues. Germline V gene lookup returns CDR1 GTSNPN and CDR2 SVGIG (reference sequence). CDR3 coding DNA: TGTGCCTGGAGTCCTACCGGGACAGGGGGGTACGAGCAGTACTTC. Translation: CAWSPTGTGGYEQYF.

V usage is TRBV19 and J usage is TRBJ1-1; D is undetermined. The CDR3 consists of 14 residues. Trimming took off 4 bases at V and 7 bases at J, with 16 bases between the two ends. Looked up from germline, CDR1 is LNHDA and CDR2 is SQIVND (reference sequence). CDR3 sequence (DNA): TGTGCCAGTAGTACCCGACGGAGTCGGGTTGAAGCTTTCTTT. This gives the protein CASSTRRSRVEAFF.

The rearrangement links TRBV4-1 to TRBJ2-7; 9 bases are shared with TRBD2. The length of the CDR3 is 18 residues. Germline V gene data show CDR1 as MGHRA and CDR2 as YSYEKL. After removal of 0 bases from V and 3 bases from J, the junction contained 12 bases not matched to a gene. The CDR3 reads CASSQDGYSGSLVYEQYF. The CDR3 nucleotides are TGCGCCAGCAGCCAAGATGGTTATAGCGGGAGCCTAGTCTACGAGCAGTACTTC.

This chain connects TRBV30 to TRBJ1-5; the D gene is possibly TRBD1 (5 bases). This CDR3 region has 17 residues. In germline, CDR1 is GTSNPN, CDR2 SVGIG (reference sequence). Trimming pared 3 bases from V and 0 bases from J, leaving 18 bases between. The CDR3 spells CAWSQLGVGYSNQPQHF. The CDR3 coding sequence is TGTGCCTGGAGCCAATTAGGGGTCGGGTATAGCAATCAGCCCCAGCATTTT.

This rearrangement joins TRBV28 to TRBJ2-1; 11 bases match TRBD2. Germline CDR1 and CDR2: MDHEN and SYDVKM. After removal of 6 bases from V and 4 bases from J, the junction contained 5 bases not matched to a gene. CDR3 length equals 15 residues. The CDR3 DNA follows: TGTGCCAGCAGCCGGACTAGCGGGTTTTACAATGAGCAGTTCTTC. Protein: CASSRTSGFYNEQFF. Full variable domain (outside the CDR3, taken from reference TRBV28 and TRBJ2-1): DVKVTQSSRYLVKRTGEKVFLECVQDMDHENMFWYRQDPGLGLRLIYFSYDVKMKEKGDIPEGYSVSREKKERFSLILESASTNQTSMYLCASSRTSGFYNEQFFGPGTRLTVL.

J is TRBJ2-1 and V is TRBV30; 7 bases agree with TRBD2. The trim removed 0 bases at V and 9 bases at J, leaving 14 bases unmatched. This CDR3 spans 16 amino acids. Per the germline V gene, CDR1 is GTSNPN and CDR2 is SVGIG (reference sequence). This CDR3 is CAWSVERGGVLGEQFF. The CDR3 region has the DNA TGTGCCTGGAGTGTTGAGCGGGGTGGCGTCCTGGGTGAGCAGTTCTTC.

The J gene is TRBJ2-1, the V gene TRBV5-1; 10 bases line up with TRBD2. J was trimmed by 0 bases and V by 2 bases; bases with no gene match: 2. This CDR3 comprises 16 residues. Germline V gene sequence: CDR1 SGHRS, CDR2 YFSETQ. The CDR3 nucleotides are TGCGCCAGCAGCTTAGCTAGCGGGAGCTCCTACAATGAGCAGTTCTTC. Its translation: CASSLASGSSYNEQFF. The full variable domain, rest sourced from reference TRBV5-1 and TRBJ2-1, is KAGVTQTPRYLIKTRGQQVTLSCSPISGHRSVSWYQQTPGQGLQFLFEYFSETQRNKGNFPGRFSGRQFSNSRSEMNVSTLELGDSALYLCASSLASGSSYNEQFFGPGTRLTVL.

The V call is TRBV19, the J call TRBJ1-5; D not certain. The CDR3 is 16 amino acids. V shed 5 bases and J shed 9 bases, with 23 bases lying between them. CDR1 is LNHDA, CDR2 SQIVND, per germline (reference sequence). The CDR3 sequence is CASSPNMQASPLPQHF. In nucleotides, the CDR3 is TGTGCCAGTAGTCCGAACATGCAGGCCTCTCCCCTGCCCCAGCATTTT. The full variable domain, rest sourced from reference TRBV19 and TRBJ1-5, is DGGITQSPKYLFRKEGQNVTLSCEQNLNHDAMYWYRQDPGQGLRLIYYSQIVNDFQKGDIAEGYSVSREKKESFPLTVTSAQKNPTAFYLCASSPNMQASPLPQHFGDGTRLSIL.

CDR3: CASTVTSGTEKQYF. CDR3 DNA sequence: TGTGCCAGCACCGTAACGTCGGGGACAGAGAAGCAGTATTTT. The chain uses TRBV6-5 and TRBJ2-3, with 7 bases matching TRBD1. From germline, CDR1 is MNHEY and CDR2 SVGAGI. V shed 7 bases, J shed 11 bases, and the junction held 15 bases outside the gene matches. The CDR3 is made up of 14 amino acids.

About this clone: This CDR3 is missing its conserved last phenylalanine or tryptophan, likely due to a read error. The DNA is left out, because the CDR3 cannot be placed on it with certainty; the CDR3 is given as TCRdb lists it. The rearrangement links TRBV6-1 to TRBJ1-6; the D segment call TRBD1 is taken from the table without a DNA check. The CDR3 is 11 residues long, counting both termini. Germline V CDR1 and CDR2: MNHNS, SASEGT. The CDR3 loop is CASSDGHYWGL.

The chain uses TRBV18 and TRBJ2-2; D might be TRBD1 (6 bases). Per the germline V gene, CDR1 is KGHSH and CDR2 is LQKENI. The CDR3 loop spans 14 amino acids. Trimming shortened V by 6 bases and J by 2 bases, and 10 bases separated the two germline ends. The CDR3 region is CASSLDRNTGELFF. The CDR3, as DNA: TGTGCCAGCTCTCTGGACAGAAACACCGGGGAGCTGTTTTTT. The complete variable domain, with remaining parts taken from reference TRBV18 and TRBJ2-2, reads NAGVMQNPRHLVRRRGQEARLRCSPMKGHSHVYWYRQLPEEGLKFMVYLQKENIIDESGMPKERFSAEFPKEGPSILRIQQVVRGDSAAYFCASSLDRNTGELFFGEGSRLTVL.